The TCR beta chain described here comes from a study of blood T cell repertoires in COVID-19. On the study more broadly: Donors in the United States, Italy and Spain gave samples during acute or convalescent COVID-19.

Generated by immunoSEQ multiplex PCR, the TCRdb table keeps only in-frame clones and is missing some. Of some 300,000 clones in the sample, roughly 91% were seen once. Trimming removed 4 bases from V and 4 bases from J, with 14 bases in between. The CDR3 has 14 residues. Germline V gene data show CDR1 as LGHDT and CDR2 as YNNKEL (reference sequence). The table lists this clone with a count of one. Assignments of participants to cohorts depended upon their own reported clinical history. Each recovered donor of Cohort 3 presented with two negative PCRs, clearance, or symptom resolution. The chain employs TRBV3-1 (or the pseudogene TRBV3-2) and TRBJ2-7, with D perhaps TRBD1 (6 bases). This TCR came from a woman in her thirties who had recovered from COVID-19. The material sequenced was PBMCs or T cells enriched from blood (not recorded which). The CDR3 DNA sequence: TGTGCCAGCAGCCCCGACAGGTTGATTTACGAGCAGTACTTC. Protein: CASSPDRLIYEQYF.